This T cell receptor (beta chain) was obtained from a study of blood T cell repertoires in COVID-19. The trim removed 4 bases at V and 3 bases at J, leaving 3 bases unmatched. Germline CDR1 and CDR2: SGHDT and YYEEEE. The CDR3 spans 14 residues. Assay used: immunoSEQ multiplex PCR; TCRdb lists only in-frame clones, some missing. The sample lists approximately 120,000 clones; approximately 87% were seen once. This clonotype originated in a man aged 50 or older with acute or convalescent COVID-19. Sequencing used peripheral blood. V and J are TRBV5-6 and TRBJ2-3; 9 nucleotides agree with TRBD2. The CDR3 coding sequence is TGTGCCAGCAGCCTAGCGGGACGTACAGATACGCAGTATTTT. Translation gives CASSLAGRTDTQYF.